The text below deals with one T cell receptor beta chain. Its antigen is undetermined. Losses at the gene ends were 8 bases for V and 8 bases for J; bases not matched to a gene: 10. The CDR3 covers 14 residues. The V gene's germline CDR1 is LGHNA and CDR2 YNFKEQ. These data originate in a study of blood T cells in healthy people across ages. With a J-beta primer mix and a sample-barcoded 5' primer, a second PCR ran 7 to 11 cycles. Each cDNA molecule carried a tag from a template-switch adaptor that contained 12 random nucleotides. TCRdb re-analysed the 5' RACE reads in MiXCR, keeping a single row per CDR3 protein. The table has under 2 million distinct CDR3 sequences, about 35% seen once; the top ten hold about 11%. General study findings and limits: Older age went with lower TCR beta diversity per million T cells, in a roughly linear way. CMV status of donors was unknown, possibly confounding expanded clonotype changes.

This receptor was taken from a woman aged 30 to 39 in good health. The sequenced material came from blood. The chain joins TRBV4-2 to TRBJ2-1; 9 bases match TRBD2. Here the CDR3 reads CASSRTSVSHEQFF. The CDR3 nucleotides are TGTGCCAGCTCCCGGACTAGCGTATCCCATGAGCAGTTCTTC.